One and the same sample provided the 19 T cell receptor beta chains below, sequenced in a study of blood T cell repertoires in COVID-19. Data came from immunoSEQ multiplex PCR; TCRdb stores just in-frame clones and leaves some out. The table records 110,000 to 150,000 clones, roughly four fifths of them present only once. Input material: peripheral blood. The receptors stem from a woman aged 80 or older with acute or convalescent COVID-19.

The J gene is TRBJ2-5, the V gene TRBV11-1; D not certain. From germline, CDR1 is SGHAT and CDR2 FQDESV (reference sequence). CDR3 length: 13 amino acids. The germline V and J ends were trimmed by 3 bases and 1 base, with 6 bases remaining between them. CDR3: CASSLVSQETQYF. CDR3 DNA sequence: TGTGCCAGCAGCTTGGTCAGCCAAGAGACCCAGTACTTC. Complete variable domain (other parts from reference TRBV11-1 and TRBJ2-5): EAEVAQSPRYKITEKSQAVAFWCDPISGHATLYWYRQILGQGPELLVQFQDESVVDDSQLPKDRFSAERLKGVDSTLKIQPAELGDSAMYLCASSLVSQETQYFGPGTRLLVL.

The V and J genes are TRBV15 and TRBJ2-7; 7 nucleotides agree with TRBD1. Germline CDR1 and CDR2: LNHNV and YYDKDF (reference sequence). The CDR3 runs 14 residues. The ends lost 5 bases at V and 8 bases at J; junction bases unmatched: 12. In DNA form, the CDR3 reads TGTGCCACCAGCTCCGGGCCAGGGGGTCGAAAGCAGTACTTC. Encoded protein: CATSSGPGGRKQYF. Full variable domain (missing parts from reference TRBV15 and TRBJ2-7): DAMVIQNPRYQVTQFGKPVTLSCSQTLNHNVMYWYQQKSSQAPKLLFHYYDKDFNNEADTPDNFQSRRPNTSFCFLDIRSPGLGDTAMYLCATSSGPGGRKQYFGPGTRLTVT.

The chain employs TRBV7-8 and TRBJ1-2; tentative D call: TRBD1 (5 bases). Germline V gives CDR1 SGHVS, CDR2 FQNEAQ. CDR3 length: 18 amino acids. V lost 3 bases, J lost 3 bases, and 23 bases lay in between. CDR3 loop: CASSLAPRTMPDDYGYTF. The CDR3 bases are TGTGCCAGCAGCTTGGCTCCCCGGACAATGCCTGATGACTATGGCTACACCTTC.

This clone has a handful of counts. This sequence joins TRBV2 and TRBJ2-5; possible D gene TRBD1, 5 bases. Germline V CDR1 and CDR2: SNHLY, FYNNEI. V gave up 6 bases and J gave up 4 bases, with 9 bases separating them. This CDR3 has 12 amino acids. The CDR3 coding sequence is TGTGCCAGCAGGCGGCAGGGAGAGACCCAGTACTTC. Its translation: CASRRQGETQYF.

The V gene is TRBV6-4, the J gene TRBJ2-7, with D possibly being TRBD1 (5 bases). Looked up from germline, CDR1 is MRHNA and CDR2 is SNTAGT. The CDR3 sequence is 17 residues long. V shed 8 bases and J shed 3 bases, with 26 bases lying between them. CDR3 sequence reads: CASPSDGKQGRDYEQYF. The CDR3, as DNA: TGTGCCAGCCCCTCAGATGGGAAGCAGGGAAGAGACTACGAGCAGTACTTC.

The genes are TRBV7-3 and TRBJ2-1, with 15 bases matching TRBD2. V lost 4 bases to trimming and J lost 8 bases; unmatched junction nucleotides: 3. The germline CDR1 and CDR2 sequences are SGHTA and FQGTGA. The CDR3 sequence is 15 residues long. The CDR3 here is CASSSGLAGGHEQFF. As DNA, the CDR3 is TGTGCCAGCAGCTCCGGACTAGCGGGGGGGCATGAGCAGTTCTTC.

V gene TRBV7-9 combines with J gene TRBJ2-5; the match to TRBD2 covers 15 bases. The V segment lost 5 bases and the J segment 1 base; nucleotides outside the gene matches: 8. CDR3 length: 18 amino acids. CDR1 and CDR2 (germline): SEHNR, FQNEAQ (reference sequence). CDR3 sequence (DNA): TGTGCCAGCAGCCTCGGACTAGCGGGGGGGATTCTCCAAGAGACCCAGTACTTC. This codes for CASSLGLAGGILQETQYF. Together with reference TRBV7-9 and TRBJ2-5, the CDR3 gives the full variable domain: DTGVSQNPRHKITKRGQNVTFRCDPISEHNRLYWYRQTLGQGPEFLTYFQNEAQLEKSRLLSDRFSAERPKGSFSTLEIQRTEQGDSAMYLCASSLGLAGGILQETQYFGPGTRLLVL.

This clone appeared once. The chain employs TRBV2 and TRBJ1-6, with 9 nucleotides matching TRBD1. The CDR3 is 17 amino acids. V shed 5 bases and J 2 bases; nucleotides not matched to a gene: 7. Germline V gene lookup returns CDR1 SNHLY and CDR2 FYNNEI. This chain's CDR3 is CASSHPGQGTYNSPLHF. Written as DNA, the CDR3 is TGTGCCAGCAGTCACCCGGGACAGGGAACCTATAATTCACCCCTCCACTTT.

About this clone: One junction end does not reproduce the germline sequence, and a read error may be involved. The V and J genes are TRBV11-3 and TRBJ1-1; D is undetermined. This CDR3 comprises 15 residues. Looked up from germline, CDR1 is SGHNT and CDR2 is YENEEA. CDR3 sequence (DNA): TGTGCCAGCAGCCTAGACGGGTCGCAAAACACTGAAGCTTTCTTT. Translating it yields CASSLDGSQNTEAFF. The whole variable domain, filled in from reference TRBV11-3 and TRBJ1-1, reads EAGVVQSPRYKIIEKKQPVAFWCNPISGHNTLYWYLQNLGQGPELLIRYENEEAVDDSQLPKDRFSAERLKGVDSTLKIQPAELGDSAVYLCASSLDGSQNTEAFFGQGTRLTVV.

The rearrangement uses TRBV7-2 and TRBJ1-1; maybe TRBD1 (6 bases). V was pared by 10 bases and J by 6 bases, with 15 bases between. The CDR3 contains 12 residues. Germline assignment: CDR1 SGHTA and CDR2 FQGNSA. Here the CDR3 reads CATKESGAEAFF. The CDR3 DNA is TGTGCCACGAAGGAGTCAGGGGCTGAAGCTTTCTTT. Filled out from reference TRBV7-2 and TRBJ1-1, the complete variable domain reads GAGVSQSPSNKVTEKGKDVELRCDPISGHTALYWYRQSLGQGLEFLIYFQGNSAPDKSGLPSDRFSAERTGGSVSTLTIQRTQQEDSAVYLCATKESGAEAFFGQGTRLTVV.

The genes are TRBV6-5 and TRBJ2-7, with no clear D. Germline V CDR1 and CDR2: MNHEY, SVGAGI. V was trimmed by 7 bases and J by 3 bases, leaving 7 bases between them. This CDR3 has 11 residues. The CDR3 protein is CASTSYYEQYF. CDR3 DNA: TGTGCCAGCACCTCTTACTACGAGCAGTACTTC.

The chain is built from TRBV18 and TRBJ2-2; D unresolved. This CDR3 is 16 amino acids long. Germline V gene data show CDR1 as KGHSH and CDR2 as LQKENI. The V and J ends lost 0 bases and 1 base respectively, with 9 bases between them. The CDR3 DNA reads TGTGCCAGCTCACCACCGGGTCACAGGAACACCGGGGAGCTGTTTTTT. This encodes CASSPPGHRNTGELFF.

This chain connects TRBV19 to TRBJ1-1; D unclear. CDR3 size: 11 residues. The germline CDR1 and CDR2 sequences are LNHDA and SQIVND (reference sequence). With 7 bases removed from V and 3 bases from J, the gap between germline ends came to 6 bases. CDR3: CASILDTEAFF. The CDR3 DNA follows: TGTGCCAGTATACTGGACACTGAAGCTTTCTTT. Combining the CDR3 with reference TRBV19 and TRBJ1-1 gives the whole variable domain DGGITQSPKYLFRKEGQNVTLSCEQNLNHDAMYWYRQDPGQGLRLIYYSQIVNDFQKGDIAEGYSVSREKKESFPLTVTSAQKNPTAFYLCASILDTEAFFGQGTRLTVV.

The V and J genes are TRBV2 and TRBJ2-7; a possible D gene is TRBD1 (5 bases). The CDR3 is 16 residues long. Germline loops: CDR1 SNHLY, CDR2 FYNNEI. V was clipped by 8 bases and J by 0 bases, with 20 bases between them. In DNA form, the CDR3 reads TGTGCCAGCTATCTCTACGCACAGGAGCTCTCCTACGAGCAGTACTTC. This codes for CASYLYAQELSYEQYF.

In the case of this clone: At the DNA level, this CDR3 is encoded by other sequences in the same sample as well. The V and J genes are TRBV2 and TRBJ1-1; D uncertain. CDR3 length: 15 amino acids. Trimming removed 4 bases from V and 6 bases from J, with 18 bases in between. CDR1 is SNHLY and CDR2 is FYNNEI in the germline V gene. The CDR3 region is CASSAEQIQNPEAFF. CDR3 nucleotide sequence: TGTGCCAGCAGTGCCGAACAAATACAGAATCCTGAAGCTTTCTTT.

The chain employs TRBV6-7 and TRBJ1-1; the D is unclear. TRBV6-7 is an open reading frame whose function is uncertain. The CDR3 loop spans 13 amino acids. V shed 6 bases and J shed 11 bases, with 19 bases lying between them. In DNA, the CDR3 is TGTGCCAGCAGCCTAGGCCCGACCTTGAGGGCTTTCTTT. Its protein product is CASSLGPTLRAFF.

The V gene is TRBV5-1, the J gene TRBJ1-6; 8 nucleotides align to TRBD1. The length of the CDR3 is 18 residues. In germline, CDR1 is SGHRS, CDR2 YFSETQ. The trim removed 0 bases at V and 11 bases at J, leaving 16 bases unmatched. The CDR3 sequence: CASSLEGGTGTGVAPLHF. CDR3 coding DNA: TGCGCCAGCAGCTTGGAGGGGGGAACCGGGACAGGTGTTGCACCCCTCCACTTT. The full variable domain, completed using reference TRBV5-1 and TRBJ1-6, is KAGVTQTPRYLIKTRGQQVTLSCSPISGHRSVSWYQQTPGQGLQFLFEYFSETQRNKGNFPGRFSGRQFSNSRSEMNVSTLELGDSALYLCASSLEGGTGTGVAPLHFGNGTRLTVT.

The chain couples TRBV5-1 to TRBJ1-1; D call uncertain. CDR1 is SGHRS and CDR2 is YFSETQ in the germline V gene. The CDR3 is 14 amino acids. The V end lost 4 bases, the J end lost 6 bases, and 16 bases lay between the germline ends. The CDR3 region is CASSPPAGIAEAFF. As DNA, the CDR3 is TGCGCCAGCAGCCCGCCGGCAGGCATCGCTGAAGCTTTCTTT. Looking up the rest from reference TRBV5-1 and TRBJ1-1 gives the full variable domain: KAGVTQTPRYLIKTRGQQVTLSCSPISGHRSVSWYQQTPGQGLQFLFEYFSETQRNKGNFPGRFSGRQFSNSRSEMNVSTLELGDSALYLCASSPPAGIAEAFFGQGTRLTVV.

This clone has more than one count but fewer than ten. This chain joins TRBV6-2 or TRBV6-3 and TRBJ2-3; a weak D match, TRBD2 (6 bases). Germline assignment: CDR1 MNHEY and CDR2 SVGEGT. V was shortened by 6 bases and J by 10 bases, with 23 bases between the two germline ends. The CDR3 is made up of 15 amino acids. CDR3 DNA sequence: TGTGCCAGCAGCTCGGATATCGGGGGTGGTTTGGCGCAGTATTTT. It codes for CASSSDIGGGLAQYF.